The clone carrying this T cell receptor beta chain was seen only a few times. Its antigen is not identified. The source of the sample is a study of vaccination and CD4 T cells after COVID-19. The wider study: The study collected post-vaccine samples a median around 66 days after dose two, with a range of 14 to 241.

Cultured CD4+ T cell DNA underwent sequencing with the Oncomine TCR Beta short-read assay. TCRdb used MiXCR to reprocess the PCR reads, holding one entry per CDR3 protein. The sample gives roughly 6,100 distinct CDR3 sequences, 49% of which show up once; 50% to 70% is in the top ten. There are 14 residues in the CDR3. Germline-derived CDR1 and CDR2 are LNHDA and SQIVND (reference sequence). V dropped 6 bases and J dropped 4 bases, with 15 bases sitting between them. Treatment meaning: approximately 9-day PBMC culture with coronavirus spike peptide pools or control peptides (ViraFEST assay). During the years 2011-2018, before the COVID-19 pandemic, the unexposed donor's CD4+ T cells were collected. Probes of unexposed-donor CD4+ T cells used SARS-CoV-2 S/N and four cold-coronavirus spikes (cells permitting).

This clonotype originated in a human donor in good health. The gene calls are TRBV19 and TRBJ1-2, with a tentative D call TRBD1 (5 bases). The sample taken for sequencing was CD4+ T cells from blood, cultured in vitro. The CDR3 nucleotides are TGTGCCAGTAGCGAAGCAGGACAAACCTATGGCTACACCTTC. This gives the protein CASSEAGQTYGYTF.